This is a list of T cell receptor beta chains from one sample in a study of response to subunit inactivated influenza vaccine. Using its own MiXCR run on the RT-PCR reads, TCRdb lists one record per CDR3 protein. The table includes some 600,000 distinct CDR3 sequences, 13% to 15% detected once. The specimen was PBMCs from blood, collected 14 to 15 days before vaccination. Receptors were obtained from a man aged 50 to 60 who received an inactivated influenza vaccine. Each CDR3 is given with its conserved first and last residue. The D gene is left open where the match is weak. Clone size, where shown, is once, few, many, or a class for clones that have expanded.

V: TRBV4-2
J: TRBJ2-5
size: few
D: TRBD2
DNA: TGTGCCAGCAGCCAAGAGACTAGCGGGAGGGGAGAGACCCAGTACTTC
CDR3: CASSQETSGRGETQYF

V: TRBV6-2/TRBV6-3
J: TRBJ1-5
size: few
D: TRBD1
DNA: TGTGCCAGCAGTTCCGGACAGGTCAATCAGCCCCAGCATTTT
CDR3: CASSSGQVNQPQHF

V: TRBV9
J: TRBJ2-2
size: many
D: .
DNA: TGTGCCAGCAGCGCACAGATAACGAACACCGGGGAGCTGTTTTTT
CDR3: CASSAQITNTGELFF

V: TRBV6-1
J: TRBJ1-6
size: .
D: .
DNA: TGTGCCAGCAGGCTCCAGGGTTTTGGTAATTCACCCCTCCACTTT
CDR3: CASRLQGFGNSPLHF

V: TRBV6-2/TRBV6-3
J: TRBJ2-5
size: .
D: .
DNA: TGTGCCAGCATGTGGTTCGGGCAAGAGACCCAGTACTTC
CDR3: CASMWFGQETQYF

V: TRBV20-1
J: TRBJ1-1
size: many
D: .
DNA: TGCAGTGCTAGAAATTTACGGGGGAGCACTGAAGCTTTCTTT
CDR3: CSARNLRGSTEAFF

V: TRBV19
J: TRBJ2-3
size: .
D: .
DNA: TGTGCCAGTAGTATAGGGCCTCAACGGACAGATACGCAGTATTTT
CDR3: CASSIGPQRTDTQYF

V: TRBV29-1
J: TRBJ2-1
size: many
D: .
DNA: TGCAGCGTCTACAGGGAACCCCACAATGAGCAGTTCTTC
CDR3: CSVYREPHNEQFF

V: TRBV20-1
J: TRBJ2-1
size: many
D: TRBD2
DNA: TGCAGTGCTAGTAGGACTAGCGGGAGCAGTGAGCAGTTCTTC
CDR3: CSASRTSGSSEQFF

V: TRBV7-9
J: TRBJ2-3
size: many
D: .
DNA: TGTGCCAGCAGCTTAGCGGGGGGCTCAGATACGCAGTATTTT
CDR3: CASSLAGGSDTQYF

V: TRBV20-1
J: TRBJ2-5
size: .
D: .
DNA: TGCAGTGCTAGGGCACGTTCGACGATCGGGGAGACCCAGTACTTC
CDR3: CSARARSTIGETQYF

V: TRBV4-1
J: TRBJ2-1
size: .
D: TRBD1
DNA: TGCGCCAGCAGCTTAAGCCAGCGAGGACAGGTCACCCTCTACTCCTACAATGAGCAGTTCTTC
CDR3: CASSLSQRGQVTLYSYNEQFF

V: TRBV18
J: TRBJ1-1
size: .
D: .
DNA: TGTGCCAGCTCACCACCGATGGGACATGGGAACACTGAAGCTTTCTTT
CDR3: CASSPPMGHGNTEAFF

V: TRBV7-2
J: TRBJ1-1
size: .
D: .
DNA: TGTGCCAGCAGCTTACAGGACAGCTTCGAAGCTTTCTTT
CDR3: CASSLQDSFEAFF

V: TRBV4-2
J: TRBJ1-6
size: .
D: .
DNA: TGTGCCAGCAGCCCCCGGGAGGCGGAACCCCTCCACTTT
CDR3: CASSPREAEPLHF

V: TRBV29-1
J: TRBJ2-7
size: .
D: .
DNA: TGCAGCGTCGCAGGACTGGCCAACTACGAGCAGTACTTC
CDR3: CSVAGLANYEQYF

V: TRBV28
J: TRBJ2-1
size: .
D: TRBD1
DNA: TGTGCCAGCAGTTCACTTGCCCCCGGGACAGTCTACAATGAGCAGTTCTTC
CDR3: CASSSLAPGTVYNEQFF

V: TRBV27
J: TRBJ2-7
size: many
D: TRBD1
DNA: TGTGCCAGCAGTCTTGAACAGGGGGCGCCCTACGAGCAGTACTTC
CDR3: CASSLEQGAPYEQYF

V: TRBV29-1
J: TRBJ2-5
size: .
D: TRBD2
DNA: TGCAGCGTTGAAGTAGCGGGGGGACAAGAGACCCAGTACTTC
CDR3: CSVEVAGGQETQYF

V: TRBV11-3
J: TRBJ2-1
size: many
D: TRBD1
DNA: TGTGCCAGCAGCCAAATCAGGGGGAATGAGCAGTTCTTC
CDR3: CASSQIRGNEQFF

V: TRBV27
J: TRBJ1-1
size: few
D: TRBD1
DNA: TGTGCCAGCAGTTTATCACGGACAGGCGAAGCTTTCTTT
CDR3: CASSLSRTGEAFF

V: TRBV7-9
J: TRBJ1-2
size: few
D: TRBD1
DNA: TGTGCCAGCAGCCTCGACAGGGAGGGGGCCTATGGCTACACCTTC
CDR3: CASSLDREGAYGYTF

V: TRBV12-3/TRBV12-4
J: TRBJ1-2
size: .
D: .
DNA: TGTGCCAGCAGCCCAGGGACGGCTGGCTACACCTTC
CDR3: CASSPGTAGYTF

V: TRBV3-1
J: TRBJ1-2
size: many
D: TRBD1
DNA: TGTGCCAGCAGGACCAGGGGGATGGATGGCTACACCTTC
CDR3: CASRTRGMDGYTF

V: TRBV19
J: TRBJ2-1
size: many
D: .
DNA: TGTGCCAGTAGTACGGGCCGAGCGGGTGAGCAGTTCTTC
CDR3: CASSTGRAGEQFF